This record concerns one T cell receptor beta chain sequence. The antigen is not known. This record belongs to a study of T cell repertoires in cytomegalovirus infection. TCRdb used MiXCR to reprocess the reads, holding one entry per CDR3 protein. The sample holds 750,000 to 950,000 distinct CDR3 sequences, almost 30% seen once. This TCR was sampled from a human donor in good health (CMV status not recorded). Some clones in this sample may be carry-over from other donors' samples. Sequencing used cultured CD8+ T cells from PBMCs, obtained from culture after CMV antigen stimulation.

CDR3 residues: CAISDRVAGGYTF. The CDR3 DNA reads as TGTGCCATCAGTGACCGCGTCGCGGGTGGCTACACCTTC. The rearrangement uses TRBV10-3 and TRBJ1-2; D gene uncertain. Germline CDR1 and CDR2: ENHRY and SYGVKD. The V and J ends lost 3 bases and 7 bases respectively, with 12 bases between them. This CDR3 comprises 13 residues.